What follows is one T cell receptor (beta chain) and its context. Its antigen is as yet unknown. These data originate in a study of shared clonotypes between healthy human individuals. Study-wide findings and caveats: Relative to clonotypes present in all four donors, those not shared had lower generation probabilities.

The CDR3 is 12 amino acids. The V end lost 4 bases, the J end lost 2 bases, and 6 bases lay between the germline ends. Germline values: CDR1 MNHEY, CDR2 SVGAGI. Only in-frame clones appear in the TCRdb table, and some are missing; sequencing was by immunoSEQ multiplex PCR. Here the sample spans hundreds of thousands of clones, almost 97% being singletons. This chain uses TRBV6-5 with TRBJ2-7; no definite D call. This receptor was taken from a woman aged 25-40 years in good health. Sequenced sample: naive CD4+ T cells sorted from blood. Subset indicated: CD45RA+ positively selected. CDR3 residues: CASSSYTYEQYF. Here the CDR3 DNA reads TGTGCCAGCAGTTCCTATACCTACGAGCAGTACTTC.